This T cell receptor beta chain was sequenced during a study of T cells in Graves' hyperthyroidism and ophthalmopathy. Study-wide results and caveats: Most clonotypes expanded in the thyroid (above 0.001) were also present in blood. Before onset, ophthalmopathy was predicted by the model a median approximately 6.7 months earlier.

The ends were cut back, 0 bases at V and 5 bases at J, with 17 bases in the middle. The length of the CDR3 is 16 residues. The germline CDR1 and CDR2 sequences are LNHDA and SQIVND (reference sequence). For this clonotype: As yet, its antigen is unknown.

RNA transcripts yielded amplified TCR beta CDR3 regions. The HTBI primer set was used in a first-round RT-PCR of the TCR CDR3. TCRdb called the multiplex PCR reads again in MiXCR, with one record for every CDR3 protein. The data contain some 510,000 distinct CDR3 sequences, about 43% of them singletons. The V gene is TRBV19, the J gene TRBJ2-7; D gene uncertain. The source is a woman aged 18 to 35 with Graves' hyperthyroidism. Sequencing used peripheral blood or thyroid tissue (not recorded which). The CDR3 bases are TGTGCCAGTAGTATAGATGTGGCGCTACCCCGGGACGAGCAGTACTTC. This translates into CASSIDVALPRDEQYF.